What follows describes a single TCR beta chain. Produced via immunoSEQ multiplex PCR; TCRdb's table is partial and in-frame only. The sample has 250,000 to 300,000 clones, roughly 90% seen once. The germline CDR1 and CDR2 sequences are SQVTM and ANQGSEA. This CDR3 contains 14 residues. V shed 8 bases and J 1 base; nucleotides not matched to a gene: 7. This sample was included in a study of blood T cell repertoires in COVID-19. Background on the study: Material from acute and convalescent COVID-19 was sourced from the United States, Italy and Spain. T cells, B-cell-depleted T cells, or PBMCs provided the cDNA or gDNA that served as material.

In terms of age and location, participants ranged from about 18 to 95 years and lived in about 25 US areas. Allocation to cohorts depended on clinical history reported by the participants. The chain recombines TRBV29-1 with TRBJ1-1, with 10 bases matching TRBD1. Sequenced: PBMCs or T cells enriched from blood (not recorded which). The clonotype originates from a woman in her 30s who had recovered from COVID-19. The CDR3 loop reads CSSTGTGANTEAFF. CDR3 coding DNA: TGCAGCTCTACCGGGACAGGGGCGAACACTGAAGCTTTCTTT.